This TCR beta chain was captured by sequencing in a study of OX40 agonist ivuxolimab in advanced cancers. The CDR3 extends over 14 amino acids. CDR1 is SQVTM, CDR2 ANQGSEA, per germline. V was cut by 3 bases and J by 4 bases, with 15 bases left in between. This table comes from immunoSEQ multiplex PCR, and its TCRdb copy is limited to in-frame clones, with some not included. The profile shows fewer than 30,000 clones, around 86% of them singletons. V gene TRBV29-1 combines with J gene TRBJ1-2, with a tentative D call TRBD1 (5 bases). The sequencing here drew on CD4+ or CD8+ T cells sorted from blood, taken in a trial of the OX40 agonist ivuxolimab. This clonotype originated in an adult with an advanced solid tumor such as melanoma, head and neck, liver or kidney cancer. CDR3 bases: TGCAGCGTTGAGAGGCAGGGAATAGGCTATGGCTACACCTTC. It codes for CSVERQGIGYGYTF.